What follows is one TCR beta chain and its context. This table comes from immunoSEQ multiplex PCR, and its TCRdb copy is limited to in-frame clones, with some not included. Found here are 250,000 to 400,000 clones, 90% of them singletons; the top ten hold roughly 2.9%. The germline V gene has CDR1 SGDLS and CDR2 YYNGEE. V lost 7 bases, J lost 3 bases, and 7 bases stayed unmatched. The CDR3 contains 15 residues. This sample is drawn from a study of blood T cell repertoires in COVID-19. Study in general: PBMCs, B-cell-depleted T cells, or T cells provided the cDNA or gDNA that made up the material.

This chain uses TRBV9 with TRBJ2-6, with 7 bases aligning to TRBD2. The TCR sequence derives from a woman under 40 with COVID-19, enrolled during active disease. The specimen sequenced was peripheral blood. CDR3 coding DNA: TGTGCCAGCGCGGCGGGAGTACTTGGGGCCAACGTCCTGACTTTC. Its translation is CASAAGVLGANVLTF.